The 13 T cell receptor beta chains below were found in one sample sequenced in a study of T cell repertoires in ileal Crohn's disease. Using immunoSEQ multiplex PCR, the repertoire was profiled, and TCRdb retains in-frame clones only, with some absent. Of about 4,000 clones in the sample, about 72% are singletons; the top ten hold 9% to 15%. The sample was ileal tissue. The receptor source for this set is an adult with Crohn's disease.

On this clone itself: At the DNA level, this CDR3 is encoded by other sequences in the same sample as well. This CDR3 is CASRKGVSSGNTIYF. The CDR3 DNA reads TGTGCCAGTAGAAAAGGGGTGAGCTCTGGAAACACCATATATTTT. V and J are TRBV9 and TRBJ1-3; TRBD1 is a possible D gene (5 bases). This CDR3 region has 15 residues. V lost 8 bases to trimming and J lost 0 bases, with 15 bases between them. Germline V lookup: CDR1 SGDLS, CDR2 YYNGEE.

There are a few counts of this clone. At one boundary the junction diverges from the germline segment, which might be a read error. CDR3 sequence reads: CASSSGDGNQPQHF. CDR3 sequence (DNA): TGTGCCAGCAGCTCCGGGGATGGCAATCAGCCCCAGCATTTT. This chain links TRBV5-1 with TRBJ1-5, with D hard to call. The CDR3 is 14 amino acids. Germline-derived CDR1 and CDR2 are SGHRS and YFSETQ. The full variable domain, its missing parts supplied by reference TRBV5-1 and TRBJ1-5, is KAGVTQTPRYLIKTRGQQVTLSCSPISGHRSVSWYQQTPGQGLQFLFEYFSETQRNKGNFPGRFSGRQFSNSRSEMNVSTLELGDSALYLCASSSGDGNQPQHFGDGTRLSIL.

This clone appeared a few times. This chain links TRBV2 with TRBJ1-2, with 9 bases that match TRBD1. V lost 1 base, J lost 4 bases, and 7 bases stayed unmatched. This CDR3 contains 16 residues. The germline V gene has CDR1 SNHLY and CDR2 FYNNEI. CDR3: CASSEETGGVIYGYTF. In nucleotides, the CDR3 is TGTGCCAGCAGTGAAGAGACAGGGGGGGTGATCTATGGCTACACCTTC. Full variable domain (outside the CDR3, taken from reference TRBV2 and TRBJ1-2): EPEVTQTPSHQVTQMGQEVILRCVPISNHLYFYWYRQILGQKVEFLVSFYNNEISEKSEIFDDQFSVERPDGSNFTLKIRSTKLEDSAMYFCASSEETGGVIYGYTFGSGTRLTVV.

The chain links TRBV6-6 to TRBJ2-7; 9 bases fit TRBD1. Germline CDR1 MNHNY, CDR2 SVGAGI (reference sequence). The CDR3 consists of 14 residues. The ends lost 5 bases at V and 6 bases at J; junction bases unmatched: 8. The CDR3 region is CASSQTGGPAEQYF. The CDR3 DNA is TGTGCCAGCAGTCAGACAGGGGGTCCGGCCGAGCAGTACTTC.

This rearrangement joins TRBV11-3 to TRBJ2-7; TRBD1 matches at 11 bases. CDR3 size: 19 residues. Losses at the gene ends were 5 bases for V and 0 bases for J; bases not matched to a gene: 15. Germline assignment: CDR1 SGHNT and CDR2 YENEEA. In DNA form, the CDR3 reads TGTGCCAGCAGCCTGGACAGGGGGCCAAGGGCAGCCTTCTCCTACGAGCAGTACTTC. It specifies CASSLDRGPRAAFSYEQYF. Using reference TRBV11-3 and TRBJ2-7 for the parts outside the CDR3, the full variable domain is EAGVVQSPRYKIIEKKQPVAFWCNPISGHNTLYWYLQNLGQGPELLIRYENEEAVDDSQLPKDRFSAERLKGVDSTLKIQPAELGDSAVYLCASSLDRGPRAAFSYEQYFGPGTRLTVT.

V is TRBV4-1 and J is TRBJ2-3, with D unresolved. CDR1 is MGHRA, CDR2 YSYEKL, per germline. The CDR3 consists of 14 residues. Trimming shortened V by 3 bases and J by 5 bases, and 12 bases separated the two germline ends. CDR3 in DNA: TGCGCCAGCAGCCAGTCGTATGGCGGAGATACGCAGTATTTT. Translated: CASSQSYGGDTQYF.

This chain links TRBV2 with TRBJ2-2; 9 nucleotides match TRBD2. The CDR3 totals 16 residues. V dropped 8 bases and J dropped 7; count of bases not matched to a gene: 14. CDR1 is SNHLY, CDR2 FYNNEI, per germline. Written as DNA, the CDR3 is TGTGCCAGCGACCGCCAGGTAGCGGGAGCGGTCGGGGAGCTGTTTTTT. This gives the protein CASDRQVAGAVGELFF.

This clone was observed a few times. A junction boundary mismatches the germline segment, possibly from a read error. This chain joins TRBV5-1 and TRBJ1-4, with D possibly matching TRBD1 (6 bases). Germline-derived CDR1 and CDR2 are SGHRS and YFSETQ. This CDR3 spans 14 amino acids. CDR3 protein: CASSPGGAGEKLFF. DNA for the CDR3: TGTGCCAGCAGCCCCGGGGGGGCGGGAGAAAAACTGTTTTTT.

V usage is TRBV4-3 and J usage is TRBJ2-3; TRBD2 might be the D (6 bases). V shed 0 bases and J shed 7 bases, with 14 bases lying between them. The germline V gene has CDR1 LGHNA and CDR2 YSLEER. The CDR3 is 15 residues long. This CDR3 is CASSQDLGDSYTQYF. The CDR3 DNA is TGCGCCAGCAGCCAAGATCTTGGGGACTCTTATACGCAGTATTTT.

Only a few counts were recorded for this clone. The chain couples TRBV27 to TRBJ1-5; D is ambiguous. CDR3 length: 15 residues. Germline V gene lookup returns CDR1 MNHEY and CDR2 SMNVEV (reference sequence). V was trimmed by 10 bases and J by 0 bases, leaving 16 bases between them. The CDR3 DNA reads as TGTGCCACCCGGGGAGGGTGGGCTAGCAATCAGCCCCAGCATTTT. This codes for CATRGGWASNQPQHF.

The chain has TRBV30 and TRBJ2-7; no clear D gene. V was pared by 0 bases and J by 0 bases, with 9 bases between. CDR1 is GTSNPN and CDR2 is SVGIG in the germline V gene (reference sequence). The CDR3 totals 14 residues. CDR3 residues: CAWSVLGFSYEQYF. The CDR3 DNA is TGTGCCTGGAGTGTACTCGGTTTCTCCTACGAGCAGTACTTC.

V usage is TRBV28 and J usage is TRBJ2-7, with a possible D match to TRBD1 (6 bases). The CDR3 contains 12 residues. V lost 4 bases, J lost 6 bases, and 10 bases lay in between. The germline gives CDR1 MDHEN, CDR2 SYDVKM. CDR3 amino acids: CASSSTGFEQYV. CDR3 DNA: TGTGCCAGCAGTTCCACAGGGTTCGAGCAGTACGTC.

V gene TRBV30 combines with J gene TRBJ1-2, with a weak D call TRBD1 (6 bases). Germline V CDR1 and CDR2: GTSNPN, SVGIG (reference sequence). CDR3 length equals 13 residues. The V and J ends lost 5 bases and 6 bases respectively, with 16 bases between them. CDR3 sequence reads: CAWDYAGAHGYTF. The CDR3, as DNA: TGTGCCTGGGATTACGCGGGGGCGCATGGCTACACCTTC. The complete variable domain, with remaining parts taken from reference TRBV30 and TRBJ1-2, reads SQTIHQWPATLVQPVGSPLSLECTVEGTSNPNLYWYRQAAGRGLQLLFYSVGIGQISSEVPQNLSASRPQDRQFILSSKKLLLSDSGFYLCAWDYAGAHGYTFGSGTRLTVV.